The 18 T cell receptor beta chains below come from one sample, sequenced in a study of low-dose radiotherapy and immunotherapy resistance in tumors. Indicated time point: before trial treatment. Primers targeting TRAV and TRBV primed first-strand cDNA, covering alpha and beta chains. TCRs were put through 20 PCR cycles of amplification with Phusion. A constant-region primer and the V-primer adapter served as the primer pair. TCRdb processed the reads anew with MiXCR; each CDR3 protein has one entry. Among 75,000 to 95,000 distinct CDR3 sequences, 9.4% were seen once, and the ten largest hold under 1.1%. The sequenced sample was PBMCs, obtained before treatment. Receptors originate from a male donor with prostate cancer.

V and J are TRBV29-1 and TRBJ2-5; D gene ambiguous. Germline V gives CDR1 SQVTM, CDR2 ANQGSEA. The length of the CDR3 is 13 residues. V was pared by 6 bases and J by 0 bases, with 11 bases between. CDR3 in amino acids: CSVKDTNQETQYF. DNA for the CDR3: TGCAGCGTCAAAGACACAAACCAAGAGACCCAGTACTTC.

In this sample, this clonotype turned up many times. This sequence joins TRBV2 and TRBJ2-2, with 8 bases identical to TRBD1. With 3 bases clipped from V and 3 bases from J, the junction kept 3 bases outside the gene matches. Germline-derived CDR1 and CDR2 are SNHLY and FYNNEI. The CDR3 loop spans 15 amino acids. CDR3 coding DNA: TGTGCCAGCAGTGAGGTGACAGGGGACACCGGGGAGCTGTTTTTT. Amino acid sequence: CASSEVTGDTGELFF. The whole variable domain, filled in from reference TRBV2 and TRBJ2-2, reads EPEVTQTPSHQVTQMGQEVILRCVPISNHLYFYWYRQILGQKVEFLVSFYNNEISEKSEIFDDQFSVERPDGSNFTLKIRSTKLEDSAMYFCASSEVTGDTGELFFGEGSRLTVL.

This clonotype has a count of ten or more. The V gene is TRBV13, the J gene TRBJ2-7; D ambiguous. The V end was cut by 2 bases, the J end by 1 base, with 9 bases between. CDR3 length: 14 residues. CDR1 and CDR2 from the germline V gene are PRHDT and FYEKMQ (reference sequence). CDR3 in amino acids: CASSLKGVSYEQYF. For the CDR3, the DNA is TGTGCCAGCAGCTTAAAGGGTGTTTCCTACGAGCAGTACTTC.

At least ten counts were recorded for this clonotype. The rearrangement joins TRBV3-1 to TRBJ2-3; D unclear. The CDR3 totals 14 residues. In germline, CDR1 is LGHDT, CDR2 YNNKEL (reference sequence). V was pared by 1 base and J by 2 bases, with 7 bases between. The CDR3 nucleotides read TGTGCCAGCAGCCAAGCGACTCACACAGATACGCAGTATTTT. Amino acid sequence: CASSQATHTDTQYF.

This rearrangement joins TRBV27 to TRBJ2-7, with D possibly being TRBD2 (5 bases). The germline gives CDR1 MNHEY, CDR2 SMNVEV (reference sequence). Trimming took 5 bases from V and 2 from J, leaving 16 bases between them. The CDR3 covers 15 residues. CDR3 nucleotides: TGTGCCAGCAGTCCTGGGAGAAAAGGGACCTACGAGCAGTACTTC. Amino acids: CASSPGRKGTYEQYF.

This clonotype was counted ten times or more. DNA of the CDR3: TGCGCCAGCAGCCAAGAAATAGCGGGAGGGAACACCGGGGAGCTGTTTTTT. Translating gives CASSQEIAGGNTGELFF. The genes are TRBV4-3 and TRBJ2-2, with 10 bases aligning to TRBD2. The V segment lost 0 bases and the J segment 1 base; nucleotides outside the gene matches: 2. The CDR3 contains 17 residues. Per the germline V gene, CDR1 is LGHNA and CDR2 is YSLEER.

The V and J genes are TRBV28 and TRBJ2-7, with TRBD2 matching over 10 bases. The junction had 3 bases not matched to a gene; V was cut back by 3 bases and J by 4 bases. The CDR3 is 14 residues long. The germline CDR1 and CDR2 sequences are MDHEN and SYDVKM. CDR3 nucleotide sequence: TGTGCCAGCAGTTTTACTAGCGGGACATACGAGCAGTACTTC. Amino acids: CASSFTSGTYEQYF.

This clonotype was counted at least ten times. The chain recombines TRBV11-2 with TRBJ2-2, with unresolved D. Trimming shortened V by 4 bases and J by 1 base, and 13 bases separated the two germline ends. CDR1 and CDR2 (germline): SGHAT, FQNNGV. The CDR3 sequence is 16 residues long. The CDR3 region is CASSSSRPMNTGELFF. CDR3 nucleotides: TGTGCCAGCAGCTCAAGCAGACCCATGAACACCGGGGAGCTGTTTTTT.

This clonotype was detected a few times. J is TRBJ1-4 and V is TRBV12-3 or TRBV12-4; 7 nucleotides agree with TRBD1. V shed 5 bases and J 8 bases; nucleotides not matched to a gene: 11. The CDR3 is made up of 15 amino acids. The CDR3 sequence is CASSTRQGLVEKLFF. The CDR3 DNA reads TGTGCCAGCAGTACCCGACAGGGTTTGGTCGAAAAACTGTTTTTT.

This clonotype has at least ten counts. This sequence joins TRBV2 and TRBJ2-1; TRBD2 might be the D (6 bases). V gave up 3 bases and J gave up 8 bases, with 17 bases separating them. Germline V lookup: CDR1 SNHLY, CDR2 FYNNEI. The length of the CDR3 is 15 residues. Written as DNA, the CDR3 is TGTGCCAGCAGTGAGATGGTGCTAGCGTCCCATGAGCAGTTCTTC. Amino acids: CASSEMVLASHEQFF.

At least ten counts were recorded for this clonotype. The V call is TRBV4-3, the J call TRBJ1-3; possibly TRBD1 for D (6 bases). The CDR3 is made up of 16 amino acids. Trimming stripped 0 bases from V and 4 bases from J, with 13 bases between. Germline lookup yields CDR1 LGHNA and CDR2 YSLEER. DNA of the CDR3: TGCGCCAGCAGCCAAGACCCGGCAGGGGTAGGAAACACCATATATTTT. Amino acids: CASSQDPAGVGNTIYF.

This clonotype came up many times. This chain connects TRBV7-2 to TRBJ2-7; tentatively, D is TRBD2 (6 bases). Per germline, CDR1 SGHTA and CDR2 FQGNSA. The germline V and J ends were trimmed by 6 bases and 0 bases, with 15 bases remaining between them. The CDR3 is 15 residues long. The CDR3 coding sequence is TGTGCCAGCAGTCAAGGACTATCAAACTCCTACGAGCAGTACTTC. It encodes CASSQGLSNSYEQYF. The variable domain in full, with the rest retrieved from reference TRBV7-2 and TRBJ2-7, is GAGVSQSPSNKVTEKGKDVELRCDPISGHTALYWYRQSLGQGLEFLIYFQGNSAPDKSGLPSDRFSAERTGGSVSTLTIQRTQQEDSAVYLCASSQGLSNSYEQYFGPGTRLTVT.

This clonotype was observed many times. The chain recombines TRBV12-3 or TRBV12-4 with TRBJ2-2; weak D call: TRBD2 (6 bases). V lost 2 bases to trimming and J lost 2 bases, with 9 bases between them. The CDR3 spans 15 residues. CDR3: CASSLSGGNTGELFF. The CDR3 nucleotides read TGTGCCAGCAGTTTATCCGGGGGAAACACCGGGGAGCTGTTTTTT.

In this sample, this clonotype turned up many times. This chain connects TRBV20-1 to TRBJ2-3, with 8 positions matching TRBD2. This CDR3 region has 16 residues. Per the germline V gene, CDR1 is DFQATT and CDR2 is SNEGSKA (reference sequence). The ends lost 3 bases at V and 4 bases at J; junction bases unmatched: 12. The CDR3 protein is CSASSPGLGNADTQYF. The CDR3, as DNA: TGCAGTGCTAGTTCACCGGGACTAGGGAATGCAGATACGCAGTATTTT.

This clonotype was recorded at least ten times. The V gene is TRBV20-1, the J gene TRBJ2-1; 8 bases map to TRBD2. The CDR3 contains 14 residues. Germline CDR1 reads DFQATT; CDR2 reads SNEGSKA (reference sequence). V shed 1 base, J shed 2 bases, and the junction held 1 base outside the gene matches. The CDR3 region has the DNA TGCAGTGCTAGAGGTAGCGGGACCTACAATGAGCAGTTCTTC. This gives the protein CSARGSGTYNEQFF.

This clonotype was found many times. The chain combines TRBV5-1 with TRBJ1-1, with unresolved D. The germline V gene has CDR1 SGHRS and CDR2 YFSETQ. Trimming removed 0 bases at V and 1 base at J, with 7 bases between. The CDR3 is 14 residues long. The CDR3 nucleotides read TGCGCCAGCAGCTTGGACAGTTGGAACACTGAAGCTTTCTTT. Translation: CASSLDSWNTEAFF.

This clonotype was seen many times. The rearrangement links TRBV9 to TRBJ2-2; D is ambiguous. In germline, CDR1 is SGDLS, CDR2 YYNGEE. Trimming cost V 0 bases and J 6 bases, with 6 bases left between them. This CDR3 spans 13 amino acids. Here the CDR3 DNA reads TGTGCCAGCAGCGTAGAGGTGGCCGGGGAGCTGTTTTTT. Its translation is CASSVEVAGELFF.

This clonotype was picked up many times. The CDR3 bases are TGTGCCAGCAGTTACTCGACAGGGGTTGGTCAGCCCCAGCATTTT. It specifies CASSYSTGVGQPQHF. The rearrangement uses TRBV6-5 and TRBJ1-5; 8 bases fit TRBD1. V was pared by 0 bases and J by 6 bases, with 4 bases of the junction left unmatched. The CDR3 has 15 amino acids. Germline V gene sequence: CDR1 MNHEY, CDR2 SVGAGI.